The present entry profiles one T cell receptor (beta chain) with its context. The same CDR3 can be traced to other DNA sequences in this sample. The sample originates from a study of T cell changes during pregnancy in multiple sclerosis. Assay: immunoSEQ multiplex PCR; the TCRdb copy retains only in-frame clones and omits some. The sample has over 45,000 clones, around 93% seen once. V lost 3 bases to trimming and J lost 2 bases; unmatched junction nucleotides: 1. The CDR3 loop spans 14 amino acids. Germline values: CDR1 KGHSH, CDR2 LQKENI. This chain uses TRBV18 with TRBJ1-3; 7 nucleotides match TRBD1. Sequenced here: CD4+ T cells from peripheral blood mononuclear cells, sampled after pregnancy. The receptor comes from a female donor with multiple sclerosis, enrolled in a pregnancy study. DNA for the CDR3: TGTGCCAGCTCACCCGACAGGGCTGGAAACACCATATATTTT. Translated, it gives CASSPDRAGNTIYF.